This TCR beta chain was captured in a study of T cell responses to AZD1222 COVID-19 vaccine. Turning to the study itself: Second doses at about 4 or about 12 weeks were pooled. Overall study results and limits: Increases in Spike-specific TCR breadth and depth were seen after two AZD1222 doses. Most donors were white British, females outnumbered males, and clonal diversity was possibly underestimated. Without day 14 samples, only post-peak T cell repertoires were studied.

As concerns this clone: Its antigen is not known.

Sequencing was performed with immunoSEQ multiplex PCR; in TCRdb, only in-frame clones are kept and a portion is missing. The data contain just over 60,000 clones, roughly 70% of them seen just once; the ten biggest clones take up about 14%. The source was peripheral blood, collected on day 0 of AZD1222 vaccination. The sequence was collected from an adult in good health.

The CDR3 sequence: CASSPGTAENEQFF. The CDR3 nucleotides read TGCGCCAGCAGCCCCGGGACCGCCGAAAATGAGCAGTTCTTC. The chain links TRBV4-1 to TRBJ2-1; the D gene could be TRBD1 or TRBD2 (5 bases each). This CDR3 spans 14 amino acids. Germline V gives CDR1 MGHRA, CDR2 YSYEKL. Between the trimmed V and J ends, which lost 4 bases and 7 bases, there was a span of 14 bases.